These 10 T cell receptor beta chains originate from one sample sequenced in a study of T cells in Graves' hyperthyroidism and ophthalmopathy. TCR beta CDR3 region amplification was performed from RNA transcripts. The TCR CDR3 was amplified in a first-round RT-PCR using the HTBI primer set. TCRdb fed the multiplex PCR reads into MiXCR, producing one record per CDR3 protein. The sample has around 600,000 distinct CDR3 sequences, approximately 14% seen once. The source material was blood. Receptors originate from a woman under 40 with Graves' hyperthyroidism.

This clonotype was found many times. The genes are TRBV28 and TRBJ2-5; D may be TRBD1 (5 bases). V was clipped by 5 bases and J by 2 bases, with 15 bases between them. Germline-derived CDR1 and CDR2 are MDHEN and SYDVKM. The CDR3 consists of 15 residues. CDR3 sequence reads: CASSTRRGGQETQYF. CDR3 coding DNA: TGTGCCAGCAGTACCCGTAGGGGCGGACAAGAGACCCAGTACTTC.

This clonotype was observed a few times. The gene calls are TRBV6-4 and TRBJ2-7; no firm D call. V lost 3 bases and J 2 bases, leaving 8 bases between the germline ends. The CDR3 consists of 13 residues. The germline gives CDR1 MRHNA, CDR2 SNTAGT. CDR3 region: CASSEWKAYEQYF. The CDR3 bases are TGTGCCAGCAGTGAGTGGAAAGCCTACGAGCAGTACTTC.

There are many counts of this clonotype. The rearrangement uses TRBV11-1 and TRBJ1-6, with TRBD1 matching over 9 bases. With 5 bases clipped from V and 5 bases from J, the junction kept 4 bases outside the gene matches. The CDR3 length is 15 residues. Germline lookup yields CDR1 SGHAT and CDR2 FQDESV (reference sequence). The CDR3 bases are TGTGCCAGCAGCCCGGACAGGGGCCATAATTCACCCCTCCACTTT. Amino acids: CASSPDRGHNSPLHF. The full variable domain, its missing parts supplied by reference TRBV11-1 and TRBJ1-6, is EAEVAQSPRYKITEKSQAVAFWCDPISGHATLYWYRQILGQGPELLVQFQDESVVDDSQLPKDRFSAERLKGVDSTLKIQPAELGDSAMYLCASSPDRGHNSPLHFGNGTRLTVT.

The rearrangement links TRBV6-2 or TRBV6-3 to TRBJ1-5, with D unresolved. Per the germline V gene, CDR1 is MNHEY and CDR2 is SVGEGT. Trimming pared 5 bases from V and 0 bases from J, leaving 8 bases between. The CDR3 consists of 14 residues. The CDR3 reads CASSPSSSNQPQHF. CDR3 in DNA: TGTGCCAGCAGTCCCAGTTCTAGCAATCAGCCCCAGCATTTT.

As for this clonotype: One junction end does not reproduce the germline sequence, and a read error may be involved. The J gene is TRBJ1-4, the V gene TRBV19; D is undetermined. The CDR3 is 14 residues long. Germline V gives CDR1 LNHDA, CDR2 SQIVND (reference sequence). The CDR3 region is CASSIRWGNEKLFF. CDR3 DNA sequence: TGTGCTAGTAGTATTCGTTGGGGTAATGAAAAACTGTTTTTT.

This clonotype was recorded many times. This chain connects TRBV28 to TRBJ1-5; 11 bases line up with TRBD1. Germline V gives CDR1 MDHEN, CDR2 SYDVKM. Trimming cost V 6 bases and J 1 base; bases outside gene matches: 5. The CDR3 runs to 16 residues. The CDR3 loop reads CASRGTGGRSNQPQHF. CDR3 DNA sequence: TGTGCCAGCAGAGGGACAGGGGGTCGGAGCAATCAGCCCCAGCATTTT. Complete variable domain (other parts from reference TRBV28 and TRBJ1-5): DVKVTQSSRYLVKRTGEKVFLECVQDMDHENMFWYRQDPGLGLRLIYFSYDVKMKEKGDIPEGYSVSREKKERFSLILESASTNQTSMYLCASRGTGGRSNQPQHFGDGTRLSIL.

This clonotype was recorded at least ten times. This chain uses TRBV30 with TRBJ1-2; D gene ambiguous. CDR1 and CDR2 (germline): GTSNPN, SVGIG (reference sequence). The CDR3 length is 13 residues. V was pared by 2 bases and J by 4 bases, with 11 bases between. CDR3 nucleotides: TGTGCCTGGAGTAACGGGGTCGGCTATGGCTACACCTTC. Protein product: CAWSNGVGYGYTF.

This clonotype appeared a single time. V and J are TRBV20-1 and TRBJ2-3; weak D call: TRBD2 (6 bases). The V gene lost 5 bases and the J gene lost 0 bases, with 9 bases spanning the gap. The germline V gene encodes CDR1 DFQATT and CDR2 SNEGSKA (reference sequence). This CDR3 is 13 amino acids long. The CDR3 reads CSAPGTSTDTQYF. Here the CDR3 DNA reads TGCAGTGCTCCCGGGACTAGCACAGATACGCAGTATTTT.

The chain carries TRBV9 and TRBJ2-3; TRBD2 aligns across 10 bases. Trimming removed 4 bases from V and 4 bases from J; junction bases left unmatched: 6. This CDR3 has 15 amino acids. Germline V gene data show CDR1 as SGDLS and CDR2 as YYNGEE. The DNA of the CDR3 is TGTGCCAGCAGCACGCTAGCGGGAGTGGCAGATACGCAGTATTTT. Residues: CASSTLAGVADTQYF. The full variable domain, its missing parts supplied by reference TRBV9 and TRBJ2-3, is DSGVTQTPKHLITATGQRVTLRCSPRSGDLSVYWYQQSLDQGLQFLIQYYNGEERAKGNILERFSAQQFPDLHSELNLSSLELGDSALYFCASSTLAGVADTQYFGPGTRLTVL.

The chain joins TRBV9 to TRBJ2-7; TRBD1 is a possible D gene (6 bases). Per germline, CDR1 SGDLS and CDR2 YYNGEE. Trimming shortened V by 4 bases and J by 5 bases, and 19 bases separated the two germline ends. The length of the CDR3 is 15 residues. In DNA, the CDR3 is TGTGCCAGCAGCATCCTCGGACAGACATTGGACGAGCAGTACTTC. It specifies CASSILGQTLDEQYF.